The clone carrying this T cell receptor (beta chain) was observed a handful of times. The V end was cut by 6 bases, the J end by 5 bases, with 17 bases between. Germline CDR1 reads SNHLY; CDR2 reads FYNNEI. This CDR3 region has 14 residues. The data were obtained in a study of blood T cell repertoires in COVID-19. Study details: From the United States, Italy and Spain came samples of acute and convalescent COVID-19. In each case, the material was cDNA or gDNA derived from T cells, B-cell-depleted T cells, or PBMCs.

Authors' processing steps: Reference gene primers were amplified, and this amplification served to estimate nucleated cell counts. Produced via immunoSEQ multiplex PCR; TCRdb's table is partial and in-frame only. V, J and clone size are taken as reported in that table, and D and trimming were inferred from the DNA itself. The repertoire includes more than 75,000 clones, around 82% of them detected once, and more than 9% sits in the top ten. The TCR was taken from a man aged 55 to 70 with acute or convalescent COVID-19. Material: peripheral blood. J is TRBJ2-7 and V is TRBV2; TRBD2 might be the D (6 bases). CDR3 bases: TGTGCCAGCAGCGGAGGTATCGGGGAGGACGAGCAGTACTTC. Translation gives CASSGGIGEDEQYF.